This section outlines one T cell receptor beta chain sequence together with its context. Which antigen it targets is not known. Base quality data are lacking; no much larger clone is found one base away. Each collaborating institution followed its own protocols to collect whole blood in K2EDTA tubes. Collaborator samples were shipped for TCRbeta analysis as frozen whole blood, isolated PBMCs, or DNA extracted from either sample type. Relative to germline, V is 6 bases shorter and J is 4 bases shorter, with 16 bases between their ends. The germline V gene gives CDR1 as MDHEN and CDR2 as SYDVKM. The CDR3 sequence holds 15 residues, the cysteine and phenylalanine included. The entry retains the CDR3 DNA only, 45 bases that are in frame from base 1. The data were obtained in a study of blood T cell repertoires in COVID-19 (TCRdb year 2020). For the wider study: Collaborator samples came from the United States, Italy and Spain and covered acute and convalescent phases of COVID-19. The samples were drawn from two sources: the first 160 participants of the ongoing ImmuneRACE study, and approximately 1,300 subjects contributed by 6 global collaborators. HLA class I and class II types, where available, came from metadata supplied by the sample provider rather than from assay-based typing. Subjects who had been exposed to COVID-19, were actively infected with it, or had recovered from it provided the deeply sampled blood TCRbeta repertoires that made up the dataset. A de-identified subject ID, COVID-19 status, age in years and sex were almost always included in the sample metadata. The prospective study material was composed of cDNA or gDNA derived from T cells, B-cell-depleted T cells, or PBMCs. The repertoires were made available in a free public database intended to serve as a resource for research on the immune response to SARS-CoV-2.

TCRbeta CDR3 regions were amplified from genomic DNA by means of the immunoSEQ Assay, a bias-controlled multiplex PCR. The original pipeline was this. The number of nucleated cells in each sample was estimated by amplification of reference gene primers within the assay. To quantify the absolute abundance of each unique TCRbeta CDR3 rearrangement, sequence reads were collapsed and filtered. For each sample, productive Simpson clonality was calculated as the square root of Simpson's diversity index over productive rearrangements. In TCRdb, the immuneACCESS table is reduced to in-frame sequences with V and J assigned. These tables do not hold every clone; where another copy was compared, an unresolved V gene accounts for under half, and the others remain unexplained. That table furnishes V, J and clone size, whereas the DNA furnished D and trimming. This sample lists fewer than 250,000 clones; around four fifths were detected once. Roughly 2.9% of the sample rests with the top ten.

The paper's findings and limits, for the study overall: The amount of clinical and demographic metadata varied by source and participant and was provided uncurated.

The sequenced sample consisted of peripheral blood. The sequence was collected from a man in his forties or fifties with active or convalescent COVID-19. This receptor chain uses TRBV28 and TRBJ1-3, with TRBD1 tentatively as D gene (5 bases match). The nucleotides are TGTGCCAGCAGCCGCTACCAGACAGCGGGAAACACCATATATTTT. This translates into CASSRYQTAGNTIYF.